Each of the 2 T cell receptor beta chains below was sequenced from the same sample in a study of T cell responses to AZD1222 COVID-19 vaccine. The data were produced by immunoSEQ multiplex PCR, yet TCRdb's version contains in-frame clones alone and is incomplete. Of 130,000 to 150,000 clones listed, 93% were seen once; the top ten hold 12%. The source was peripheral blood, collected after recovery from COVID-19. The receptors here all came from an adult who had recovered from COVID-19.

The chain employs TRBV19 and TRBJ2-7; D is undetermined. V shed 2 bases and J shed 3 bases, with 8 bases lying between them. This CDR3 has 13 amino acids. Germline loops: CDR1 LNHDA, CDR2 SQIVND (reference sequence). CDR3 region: CASSILAGYEQYF. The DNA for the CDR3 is TGTGCCAGTAGTATACTGGCAGGCTACGAGCAGTACTTC.

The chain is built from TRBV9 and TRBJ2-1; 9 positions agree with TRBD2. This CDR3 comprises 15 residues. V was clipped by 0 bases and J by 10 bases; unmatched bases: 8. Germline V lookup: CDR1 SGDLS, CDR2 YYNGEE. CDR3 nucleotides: TGTGCCAGCAGCGTAGAACTAGCGGGCCCCAAGGAGCAGTTCTTC. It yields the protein CASSVELAGPKEQFF.